One sample yielded the 14 T cell receptor beta chains listed below, sequenced in a study of blood T cells in healthy people across ages. A second PCR, run for about 7 to 11 cycles, used a sample-barcoded 5' primer plus a J-beta primer mix. TCRdb passed the 5' RACE reads through MiXCR, listing each CDR3 protein once. The sample lists 1.5 million to 1.8 million distinct CDR3 sequences; roughly two fifths were seen once. The sequenced sample was blood. The receptors here all came from a woman younger than 35 in good health.

Worth noting for this clonotype: A much more abundant neighbour one base away suggests this may be a read error. J is TRBJ2-5 and V is TRBV24-1; TRBD2 aligns across 9 bases. The V gene's germline CDR1 is KGHDR and CDR2 SFDVKD. The CDR3 length is 13 residues. With V trimmed by 5 bases and J by 3 bases, 0 bases remained unmatched. CDR3 sequence reads: CATSASGEETQYF. Here the CDR3 DNA reads TGTGCCACCAGTGCTAGCGGGGAAGAGACCCAGTACTTC.

Remarks on this clonotype: A much larger clone lies one base from this, so it may be a read error. The chain uses TRBV29-1 and TRBJ2-1; D perhaps matches TRBD1 (5 bases). The J call may not be correct, given that the DNA end is closer to TRBJ2-7. The CDR3 covers 13 residues. Germline V CDR1 and CDR2: SQVTM, ANQGSEA. CDR3 amino acids: CSVEDQGYNEQYF. DNA for the CDR3: TGCAGCGTTGAAGATCAGGGCTACAATGAGCAGTACTTC.

The V gene is TRBV20-1, the J gene TRBJ2-1; 8 bases fit TRBD2. V dropped 2 bases and J dropped 4; count of bases not matched to a gene: 4. Germline V gene data show CDR1 as DFQATT and CDR2 as SNEGSKA (reference sequence). The CDR3 has 14 residues. The chain's CDR3 is CSARSGRAYNEQFF. In DNA, the CDR3 is TGCAGTGCTAGAAGCGGGAGAGCATACAATGAGCAGTTCTTC.

The table lists this clonotype with a few counts. V and J are TRBV4-1 and TRBJ1-1, with 9 bases aligning to TRBD1. Germline-derived CDR1 and CDR2 are MGHRA and YSYEKL. The trim removed 3 bases at V and 1 base at J, leaving 3 bases unmatched. This CDR3 region has 15 residues. In DNA form, the CDR3 reads TGCGCCAGCAGCCAGAGGGGACAGGGGAACACTGAAGCTTTCTTT. Translating it yields CASSQRGQGNTEAFF.

A word on this clonotype: One end of the junction does not line up with germline, which may come from a read error. V gene TRBV10-3 combines with J gene TRBJ2-3; D could derive from TRBD1 or TRBD2 (6 bases each). CDR3 length: 13 amino acids. Germline lookup yields CDR1 ENHRY and CDR2 SYGVKD. In DNA form, the CDR3 reads TGTGCCACCGGGGGCCGCCCCTTAGATACGCGGTATTTT. Its protein product is CATGGRPLDTRYF.

J is TRBJ2-7 and V is TRBV20-1; D unclear. Germline CDR1 DFQATT, CDR2 SNEGSKA (reference sequence). Trimming left V 2 bases short and J 7 bases short, with 12 bases between. The length of the CDR3 is 12 residues. The CDR3: CSARRSVAEQYF. The DNA for the CDR3 is TGCAGTGCTAGAAGGAGTGTGGCTGAGCAGTACTTC.

The V call is TRBV19, the J call TRBJ2-7; perhaps TRBD2 as D (6 bases). Germline CDR1 reads LNHDA; CDR2 reads SQIVND (reference sequence). V was clipped by 5 bases and J by 2 bases, with 13 bases between them. The CDR3 is 14 residues long. The CDR3 loop is CASSPRGGAYEQYF. DNA for the CDR3: TGTGCCAGTAGTCCCCGCGGAGGGGCCTACGAGCAGTACTTC.

The chain carries TRBV4-1 and TRBJ2-1; D unclear. Germline values: CDR1 MGHRA, CDR2 YSYEKL. The CDR3 is 15 residues long. V gave up 5 bases and J gave up 7 bases, with 18 bases separating them. CDR3 DNA: TGCGCCAGCAGCATAAATCCCGGAAGCCGGAATGAGCAGTTCTTC. It is translated as CASSINPGSRNEQFF.

This clonotype was seen only a few times. The gene calls are TRBV20-1 and TRBJ2-1; maybe TRBD2 (6 bases). The V gene's germline CDR1 is DFQATT and CDR2 SNEGSKA (reference sequence). This CDR3 has 12 residues. Trimming left V 5 bases short and J 8 bases short, with 13 bases between. The CDR3 bases are TGCAGTGCTCGGAGGGACTCCGATGAGCAGTTCTTC. This sequence encodes CSARRDSDEQFF.

The V and J genes are TRBV20-1 and TRBJ2-7, with 12 bases lining up with TRBD2. The ends lost 6 bases at V and 4 bases at J; junction bases unmatched: 7. The CDR3 length is 14 residues. Per germline, CDR1 DFQATT and CDR2 SNEGSKA (reference sequence). CDR3 nucleotides: TGCAGTGCAAGACTAGCGGGGGTAAGGTACGAGCAGTACTTC. It specifies CSARLAGVRYEQYF.

The genes are TRBV5-1 and TRBJ2-3; D not resolved. This CDR3 has 14 amino acids. Looked up from germline, CDR1 is SGHRS and CDR2 is YFSETQ. V shed 3 bases and J shed 1 base, with 9 bases lying between them. The CDR3 here is CASSSIDGTDTQYF. The CDR3 nucleotides are TGCGCCAGCAGCTCTATTGACGGCACAGATACGCAGTATTTT.

This chain links TRBV20-1 with TRBJ2-5; 15 nucleotides match TRBD2. Germline loops: CDR1 DFQATT, CDR2 SNEGSKA (reference sequence). The CDR3 covers 16 residues. V lost 5 bases to trimming and J lost 11 bases; unmatched junction nucleotides: 15. The CDR3 loop reads CSAFNPGTSGRNEQYF. In nucleotides, the CDR3 is TGCAGTGCTTTTAACCCCGGGACTAGCGGGAGGAATGAGCAGTACTTC.

This clonotype was found a few times. The chain carries TRBV29-1 and TRBJ1-2; D gene uncertain. CDR3 length: 12 residues. The V gene lost 6 bases and the J gene lost 4 bases, with 12 bases spanning the gap. Germline-derived CDR1 and CDR2 are SQVTM and ANQGSEA. CDR3 region: CSVEHSIYGYTF. For the CDR3, the DNA is TGCAGCGTCGAGCACTCCATCTATGGCTACACCTTC.

This chain connects TRBV11-2 to TRBJ2-7, with 7 bases identical to TRBD1. The CDR3 consists of 14 residues. Germline V CDR1 and CDR2: SGHAT, FQNNGV. V lost 7 bases and J lost 0; bases outside the gene matches: 6. CDR3 sequence reads: CASTHRGHSYEQYF. The CDR3 DNA reads TGTGCCAGCACCCACAGGGGACACTCCTACGAGCAGTACTTC.